The source of this TCR beta chain is a study of blood T cell repertoires in COVID-19. Study details: Donors in the United States, Italy and Spain gave samples during acute or convalescent COVID-19.

The CDR3 extends over 16 amino acids. The germline V gene encodes CDR1 MNHEY and CDR2 SMNVEV (reference sequence). V was trimmed by 3 bases and J by 4 bases, leaving 13 bases between them. Participant-given clinical history determined each cohort assignment. Profiling relied on immunoSEQ multiplex PCR, and the TCRdb table lists in-frame clones only, not all of them. The table has 300,000 to 450,000 clones, more than 75% seen once; the top ten hold roughly 1.2%. The sample consisted of PBMCs or T cells enriched from blood (not recorded which). The origin of this receptor is a woman between 18 and 29 years old who had recovered from COVID-19. This sequence joins TRBV27 and TRBJ1-6, with D possibly TRBD1 on 6 matching bases. CDR3 nucleotide sequence: TGTGCCAGCAGTTTTGGGGGGGCCCTTTATAATTCACCCCTCCACTTT. Translated, it gives CASSFGGALYNSPLHF.